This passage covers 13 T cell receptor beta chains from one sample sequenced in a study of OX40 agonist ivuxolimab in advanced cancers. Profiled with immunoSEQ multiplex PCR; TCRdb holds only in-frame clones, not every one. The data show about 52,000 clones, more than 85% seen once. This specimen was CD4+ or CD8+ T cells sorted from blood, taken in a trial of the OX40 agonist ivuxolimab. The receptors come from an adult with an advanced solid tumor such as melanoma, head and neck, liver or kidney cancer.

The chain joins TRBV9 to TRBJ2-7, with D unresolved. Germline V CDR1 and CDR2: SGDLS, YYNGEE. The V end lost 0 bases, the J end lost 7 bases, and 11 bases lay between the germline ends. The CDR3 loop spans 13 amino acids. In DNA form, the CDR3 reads TGTGCCAGCAGCGTAGACCCAGCTACTGAGCAGTACTTC. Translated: CASSVDPATEQYF.

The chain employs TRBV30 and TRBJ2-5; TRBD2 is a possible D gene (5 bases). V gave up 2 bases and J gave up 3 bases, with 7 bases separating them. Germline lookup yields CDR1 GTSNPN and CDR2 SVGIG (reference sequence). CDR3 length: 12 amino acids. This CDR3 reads CAWSPGEETQYF. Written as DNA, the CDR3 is TGTGCCTGGAGTCCCGGGGAAGAGACCCAGTACTTC.

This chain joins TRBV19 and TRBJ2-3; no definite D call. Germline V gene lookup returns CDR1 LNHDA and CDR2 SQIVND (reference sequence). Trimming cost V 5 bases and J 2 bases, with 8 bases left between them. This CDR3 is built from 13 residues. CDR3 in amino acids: CASSPPVTDTQYF. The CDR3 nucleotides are TGTGCCAGTAGTCCCCCCGTCACAGATACGCAGTATTTT.

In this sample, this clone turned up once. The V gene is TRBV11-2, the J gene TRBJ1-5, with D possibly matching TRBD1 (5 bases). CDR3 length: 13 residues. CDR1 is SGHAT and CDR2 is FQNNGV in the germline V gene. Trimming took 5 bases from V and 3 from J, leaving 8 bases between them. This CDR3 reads CASSKTVNQPQHF. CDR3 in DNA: TGTGCCAGCAGCAAGACAGTCAATCAGCCCCAGCATTTT.

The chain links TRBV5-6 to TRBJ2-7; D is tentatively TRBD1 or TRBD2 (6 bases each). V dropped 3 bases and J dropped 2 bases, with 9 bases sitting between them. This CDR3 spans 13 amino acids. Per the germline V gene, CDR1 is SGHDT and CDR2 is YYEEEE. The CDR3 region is CASSSEGAYEQYF. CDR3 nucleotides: TGTGCCAGCAGCTCGGAGGGGGCCTACGAGCAGTACTTC.

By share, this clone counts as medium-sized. The CDR3 nucleotides read TGTGCCAGCAGTGAGACTAGCGGGGGGGCAGATACGCAGTATTTT. This sequence encodes CASSETSGGADTQYF. The chain couples TRBV6-4 to TRBJ2-3; 14 positions agree with TRBD2. Germline CDR1 and CDR2: MRHNA and SNTAGT. The length of the CDR3 is 15 residues. After removal of 3 bases from V and 4 bases from J, the junction contained 0 bases not matched to a gene.

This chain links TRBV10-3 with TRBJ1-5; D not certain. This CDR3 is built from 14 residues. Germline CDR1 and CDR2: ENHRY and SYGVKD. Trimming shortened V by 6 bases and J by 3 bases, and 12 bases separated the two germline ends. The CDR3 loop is CAISPGYPNQPQHF. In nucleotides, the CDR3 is TGTGCCATCAGCCCGGGCTACCCCAATCAGCCCCAGCATTTT.

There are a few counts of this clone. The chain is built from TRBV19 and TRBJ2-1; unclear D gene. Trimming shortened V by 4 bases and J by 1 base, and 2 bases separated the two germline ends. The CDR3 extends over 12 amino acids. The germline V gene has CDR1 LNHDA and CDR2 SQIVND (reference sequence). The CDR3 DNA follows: TGTGCCAGTAGTACGTCCTACAATGAGCAGTTCTTC. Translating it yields CASSTSYNEQFF.

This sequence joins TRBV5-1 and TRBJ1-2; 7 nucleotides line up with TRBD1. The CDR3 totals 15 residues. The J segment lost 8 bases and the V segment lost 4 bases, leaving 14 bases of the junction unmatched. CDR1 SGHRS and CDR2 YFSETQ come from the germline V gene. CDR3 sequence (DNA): TGCGCCAGCAGCCGCCAGGACACAGGGGTGGGAGGCTACACCTTC. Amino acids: CASSRQDTGVGGYTF.

CDR3 protein: CASSVRDRAQPQHF. The DNA of the CDR3 is TGTGCCAGTAGCGTTCGGGACAGGGCTCAGCCCCAGCATTTT. The chain combines TRBV19 with TRBJ1-5; 9 bases align to TRBD1. The CDR3 runs 14 residues. V lost 6 bases to trimming and J lost 6 bases; unmatched junction nucleotides: 6. Germline CDR1 reads LNHDA; CDR2 reads SQIVND (reference sequence). Variable domain in full (rest from reference TRBV19 and TRBJ1-5): DGGITQSPKYLFRKEGQNVTLSCEQNLNHDAMYWYRQDPGQGLRLIYYSQIVNDFQKGDIAEGYSVSREKKESFPLTVTSAQKNPTAFYLCASSVRDRAQPQHFGDGTRLSIL.

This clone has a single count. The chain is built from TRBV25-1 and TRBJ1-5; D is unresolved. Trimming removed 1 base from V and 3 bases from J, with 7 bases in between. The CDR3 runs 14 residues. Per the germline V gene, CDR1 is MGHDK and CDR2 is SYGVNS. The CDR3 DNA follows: TGTGCCAGCAGTGAATTAGGTCTCAATCAGCCCCAGCATTTT. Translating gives CASSELGLNQPQHF.

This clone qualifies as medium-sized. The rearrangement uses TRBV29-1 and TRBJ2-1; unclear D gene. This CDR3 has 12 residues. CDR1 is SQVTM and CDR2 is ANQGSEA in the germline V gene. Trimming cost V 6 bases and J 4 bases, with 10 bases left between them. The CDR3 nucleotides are TGCAGCGTCGCCGCAATTTACAATGAGCAGTTCTTC. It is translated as CSVAAIYNEQFF.

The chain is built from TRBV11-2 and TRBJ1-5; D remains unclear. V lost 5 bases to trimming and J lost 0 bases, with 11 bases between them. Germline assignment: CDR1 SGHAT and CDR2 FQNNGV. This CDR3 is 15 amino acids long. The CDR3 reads CASSPNGDSNQPQHF. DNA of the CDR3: TGTGCCAGCAGCCCGAATGGGGATAGCAATCAGCCCCAGCATTTT.